This T cell receptor beta chain was captured in a study of shared clonotypes between healthy human individuals. The study, taken as a whole, reports: Rarefaction showed sorted-subset sequencing was incomplete despite large depth. Only a few donors were included, so the genetic and exposure-history diversity represented was limited. In contrast to clonotypes shared by all four donors, non-shared clonotypes had lower generation probabilities.

The repertoire was sequenced with immunoSEQ multiplex PCR; TCRdb's copy has only in-frame clones and lacks some. The table shows around 980,000 clones, with about 80% occurring only once. This clone was seen just once. Its target is not known. This CDR3 spans 13 amino acids. The V gene's germline CDR1 is SQVTM and CDR2 ANQGSEA. The junction had 6 bases not matched to a gene; V was cut back by 3 bases and J by 5 bases. J is TRBJ2-5 and V is TRBV29-1; 7 bases line up with TRBD1. The TCR was taken from a man aged 18 to 29 in good health. Some clones in this sample may be carry-over from other donors' samples. The sample was memory CD4+ T cells from PBMCs. Subset denoted: CD45RA-negative fraction. For the CDR3, the DNA is TGCAGCGTTGAGAAGGGGGCGCAGGAGACCCAGTACTTC. Translation: CSVEKGAQETQYF.